This entry describes one T cell receptor (beta chain). This clonotype was seen repeatedly, ten times or more. Its cognate antigen has yet to be identified. Base qualities are not provided; no much larger clone lies one nucleotide away. The CDR3 measures 17 amino acids from cysteine to phenylalanine. Only CDR3 DNA is held: 51 bases, read in frame from base 1. As encoded in the germline V gene (reference sequence), CDR1 is LNHDA while CDR2 is SQIVND. V is cut back by 3 bases and J by 1 base, with 11 bases in the junction unmatched. This specimen belongs to a study of T cell repertoires in cytomegalovirus infection (dated by TCRdb to between 2018 and 2021). For the study in its entirety: Donor HLA type was relevant to the analysis, as public TCR beta signatures indicated carriage of CMV infection together with the matching HLA type.

TCRdb shows the sequencer as Illumina HiSeq 1500. The public reads were quality trimmed at Q25 with fastp and then assembled into clones with MiXCR by TCRdb, keeping productive beta chains. Rows merge per CDR3 protein into single entries with the most common DNA and genes. Within this sample are about 260,000 distinct CDR3 sequences, with less than 9.5% of them counted one time only. Over 12% of the sample is taken by the ten largest. Here is what the overall study found, with its caveats: Carriers of CMV infection plus the relevant HLA type were discriminated by the cumulative frequency of public TCR beta family members in the study cohort and in an independent roughly 370-donor cohort. The ex vivo response was dominated by HLA-C-restricted CMV-specific TCR beta clonotypes, and the single most frequent clonotype in two of eight donors was supplied by these HLA-C-restricted clonotypes.

The chain is assembled from TRBV19 and TRBJ2-7, and 8 junctional nucleotides match TRBD1. Sequencing was done on a sample of PBMCs. The receptor comes from a human donor in good health (CMV status not recorded). Some clones in this sample may be carry-over from other donors' samples. The CDR3 corresponds to CASSMPLRQGYSYEQYF. The DNA reads TGTGCCAGTAGTATGCCCTTGAGACAGGGGTATTCCTACGAGCAGTACTTC.